This T cell receptor (beta chain) was recorded in a study of cytomegalovirus exposure and HLA in healthy donors. The PCR used 60 Vbeta and 13 Jbeta primers. The table came from immunoSEQ multiplex PCR; TCRdb's copy has only in-frame clones and leaves some out. This table has about 180,000 clones, roughly 80% appearing once. The CDR3 has 13 residues. V trimming: 6 bases; J trimming: 3 bases; junction bases outside the gene matches: 2. Germline CDR1 is ENHRY and CDR2 is SYGVKD. The sequencing input was PBMCs. V and J are TRBV10-3 and TRBJ1-1; 9 bases match TRBD1. This clonotype was sampled from a man between 60 and 70 years old in good health and CMV-seronegative. The CDR3 spells CAISGTGYTEAFF. The CDR3 nucleotides read TGTGCCATCAGCGGGACAGGGTACACTGAAGCTTTCTTT.